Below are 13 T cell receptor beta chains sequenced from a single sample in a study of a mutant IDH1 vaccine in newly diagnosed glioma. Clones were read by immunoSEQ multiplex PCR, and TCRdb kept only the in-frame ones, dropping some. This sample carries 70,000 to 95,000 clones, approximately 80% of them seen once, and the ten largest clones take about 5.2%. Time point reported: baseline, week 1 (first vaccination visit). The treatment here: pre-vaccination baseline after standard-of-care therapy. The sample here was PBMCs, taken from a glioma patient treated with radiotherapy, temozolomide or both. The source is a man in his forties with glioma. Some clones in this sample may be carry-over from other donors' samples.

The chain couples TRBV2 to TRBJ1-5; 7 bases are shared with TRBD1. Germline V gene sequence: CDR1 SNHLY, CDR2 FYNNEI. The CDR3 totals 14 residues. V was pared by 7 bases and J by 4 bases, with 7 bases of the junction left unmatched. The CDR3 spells CASTVRDRNQPQHF. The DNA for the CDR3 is TGTGCCAGCACTGTACGGGACAGAAATCAGCCCCAGCATTTT.

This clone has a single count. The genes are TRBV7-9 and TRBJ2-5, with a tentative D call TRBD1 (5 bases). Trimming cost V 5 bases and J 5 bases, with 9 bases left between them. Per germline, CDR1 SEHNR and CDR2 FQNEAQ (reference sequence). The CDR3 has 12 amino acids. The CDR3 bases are TGTGCCAGCAGCATAGGGGTGGAGACCCAGTACTTC. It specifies CASSIGVETQYF.

The DNA for the CDR3 is TGTGCCAGCAGCGAGGGGACACTGCTAAGCTCTGGAAACACCATATATTTT. It encodes CASSEGTLLSSGNTIYF. V usage is TRBV9 and J usage is TRBJ1-3; perhaps TRBD1 as D (6 bases). The CDR3 totals 17 residues. Trimming pared 3 bases from V and 0 bases from J, leaving 16 bases between. CDR1 is SGDLS and CDR2 is YYNGEE in the germline V gene.

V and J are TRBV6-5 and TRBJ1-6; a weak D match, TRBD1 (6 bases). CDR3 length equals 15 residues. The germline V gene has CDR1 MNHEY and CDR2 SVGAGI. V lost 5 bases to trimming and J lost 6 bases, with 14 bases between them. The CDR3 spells CASSQTGSGNSPLHF. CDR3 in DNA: TGTGCCAGCAGTCAAACAGGGTCGGGTAATTCACCCCTCCACTTT.

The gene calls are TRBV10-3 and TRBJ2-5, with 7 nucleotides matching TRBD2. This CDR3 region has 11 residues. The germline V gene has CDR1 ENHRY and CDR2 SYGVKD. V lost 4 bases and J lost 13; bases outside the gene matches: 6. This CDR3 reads CAISGGDYLYF. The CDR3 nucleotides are TGTGCCATCAGTGGGGGGGACTACCTGTACTTC.

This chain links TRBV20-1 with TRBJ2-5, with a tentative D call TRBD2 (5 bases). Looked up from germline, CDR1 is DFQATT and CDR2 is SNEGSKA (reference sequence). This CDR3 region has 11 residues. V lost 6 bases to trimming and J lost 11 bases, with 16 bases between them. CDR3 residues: CSASDYSQQYF. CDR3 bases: TGCAGTGCCTCCGACTACTCCCAGCAGTACTTC.

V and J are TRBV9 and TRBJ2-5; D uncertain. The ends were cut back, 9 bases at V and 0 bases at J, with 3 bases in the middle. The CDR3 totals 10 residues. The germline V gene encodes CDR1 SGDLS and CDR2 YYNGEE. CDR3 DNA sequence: TGTGCCACCAACCAAGAGACCCAGTACTTC. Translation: CATNQETQYF. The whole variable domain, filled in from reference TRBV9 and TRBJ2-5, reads DSGVTQTPKHLITATGQRVTLRCSPRSGDLSVYWYQQSLDQGLQFLIQYYNGEERAKGNILERFSAQQFPDLHSELNLSSLELGDSALYFCATNQETQYFGPGTRLLVL.

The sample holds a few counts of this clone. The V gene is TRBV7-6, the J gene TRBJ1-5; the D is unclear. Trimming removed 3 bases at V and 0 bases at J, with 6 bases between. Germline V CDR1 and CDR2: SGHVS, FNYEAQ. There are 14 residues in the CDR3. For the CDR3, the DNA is TGTGCCAGCAGCTTCGGGGATAGCAATCAGCCCCAGCATTTT. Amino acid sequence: CASSFGDSNQPQHF.

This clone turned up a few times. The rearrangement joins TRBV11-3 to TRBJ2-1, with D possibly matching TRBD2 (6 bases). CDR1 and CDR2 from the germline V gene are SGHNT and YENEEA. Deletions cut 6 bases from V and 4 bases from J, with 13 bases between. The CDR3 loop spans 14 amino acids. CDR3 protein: CASSSGGSYNEQFF. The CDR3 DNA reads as TGTGCCAGCAGTTCCGGGGGATCTTACAATGAGCAGTTCTTC.

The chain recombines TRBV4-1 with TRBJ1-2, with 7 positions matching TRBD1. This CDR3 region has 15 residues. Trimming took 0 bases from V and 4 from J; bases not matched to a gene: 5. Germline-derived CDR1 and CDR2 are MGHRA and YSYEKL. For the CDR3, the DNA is TGCGCCAGCAGCCAAGAAGACGACAGGGTCTATGGCTACACCTTC. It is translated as CASSQEDDRVYGYTF.

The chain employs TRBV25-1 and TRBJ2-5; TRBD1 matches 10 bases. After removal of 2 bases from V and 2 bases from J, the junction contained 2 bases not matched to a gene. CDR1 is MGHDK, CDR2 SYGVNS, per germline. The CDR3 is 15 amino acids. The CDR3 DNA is TGTGCCAGCAGTGAACGGACAGGGGGACAAGAGACCCAGTACTTC. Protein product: CASSERTGGQETQYF.

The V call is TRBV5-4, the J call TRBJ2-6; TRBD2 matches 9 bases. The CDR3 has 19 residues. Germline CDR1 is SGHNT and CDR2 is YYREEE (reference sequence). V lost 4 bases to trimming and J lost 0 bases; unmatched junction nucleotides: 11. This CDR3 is CASSGGGGAVSSGANVLTF. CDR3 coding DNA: TGTGCCAGCAGCGGAGGCGGGGGGGCTGTCAGCTCTGGGGCCAACGTCCTGACTTTC. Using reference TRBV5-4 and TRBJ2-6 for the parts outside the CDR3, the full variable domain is ETGVTQSPTHLIKTRGQQVTLRCSSQSGHNTVSWYQQALGQGPQFIFQYYREEENGRGNFPPRFSGLQFPNYSSELNVNALELDDSALYLCASSGGGGAVSSGANVLTFGAGSRLTVL.

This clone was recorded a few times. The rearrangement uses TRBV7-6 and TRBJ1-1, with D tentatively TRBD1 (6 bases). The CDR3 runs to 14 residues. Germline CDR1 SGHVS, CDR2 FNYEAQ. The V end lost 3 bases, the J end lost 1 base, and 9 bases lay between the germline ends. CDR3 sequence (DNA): TGTGCCAGCAGCTTGGGCAGGGGGAACACTGAAGCTTTCTTT. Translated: CASSLGRGNTEAFF. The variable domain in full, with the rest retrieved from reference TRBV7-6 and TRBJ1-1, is GAGVSQSPRYKVTKRGQDVALRCDPISGHVSLYWYRQALGQGPEFLTYFNYEAQQDKSGLPNDRFSAERPEGSISTLTIQRTEQRDSAMYRCASSLGRGNTEAFFGQGTRLTVV.